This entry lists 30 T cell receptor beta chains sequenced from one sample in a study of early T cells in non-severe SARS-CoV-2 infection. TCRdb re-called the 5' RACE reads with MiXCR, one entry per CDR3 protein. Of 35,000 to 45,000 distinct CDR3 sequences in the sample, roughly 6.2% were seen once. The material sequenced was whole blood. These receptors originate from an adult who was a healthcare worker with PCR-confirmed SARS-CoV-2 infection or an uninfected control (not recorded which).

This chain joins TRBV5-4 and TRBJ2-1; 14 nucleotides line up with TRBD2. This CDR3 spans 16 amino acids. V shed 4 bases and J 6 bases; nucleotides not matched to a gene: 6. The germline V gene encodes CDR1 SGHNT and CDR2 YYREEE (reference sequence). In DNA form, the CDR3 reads TGTGCCAGCAGCGCCTCCGGACTAGCGGGAGGCAATGAGCAGTTCTTC. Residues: CASSASGLAGGNEQFF.

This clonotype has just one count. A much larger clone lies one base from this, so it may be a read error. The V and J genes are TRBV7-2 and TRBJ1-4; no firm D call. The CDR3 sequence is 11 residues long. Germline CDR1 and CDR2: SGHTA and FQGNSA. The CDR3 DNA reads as TGTGCCAGCAGCTTAGACGAAAAACTGTCTTTT. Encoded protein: CASSLDEKLSF. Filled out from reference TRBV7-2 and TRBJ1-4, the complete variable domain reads GAGVSQSPSNKVTEKGKDVELRCDPISGHTALYWYRQSLGQGLEFLIYFQGNSAPDKSGLPSDRFSAERTGGSVSTLTIQRTQQEDSAVYLCASSLDEKLSFGSGTQLSVL.

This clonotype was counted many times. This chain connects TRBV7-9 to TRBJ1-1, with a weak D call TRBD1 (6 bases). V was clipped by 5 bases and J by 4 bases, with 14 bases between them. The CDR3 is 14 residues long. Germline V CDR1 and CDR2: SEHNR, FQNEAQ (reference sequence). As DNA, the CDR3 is TGTGCCAGCAGCACGGAGGGGGGCGTCACTGAAGCTTTCTTT. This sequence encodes CASSTEGGVTEAFF.

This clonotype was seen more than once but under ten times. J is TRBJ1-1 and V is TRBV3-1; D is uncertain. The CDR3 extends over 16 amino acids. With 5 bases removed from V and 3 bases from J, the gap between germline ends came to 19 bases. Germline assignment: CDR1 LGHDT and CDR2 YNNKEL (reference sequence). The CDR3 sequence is CASSKRLELGDTEAFF. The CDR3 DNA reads TGTGCCAGCAGCAAGCGTCTGGAACTCGGGGACACTGAAGCTTTCTTT.

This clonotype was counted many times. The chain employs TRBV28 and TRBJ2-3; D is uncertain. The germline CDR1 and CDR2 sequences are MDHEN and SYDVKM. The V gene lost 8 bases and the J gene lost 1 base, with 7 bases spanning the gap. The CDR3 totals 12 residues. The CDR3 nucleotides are TGTGCCAGCTTCGAGGGCACAGATACGCAGTATTTT. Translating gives CASFEGTDTQYF.

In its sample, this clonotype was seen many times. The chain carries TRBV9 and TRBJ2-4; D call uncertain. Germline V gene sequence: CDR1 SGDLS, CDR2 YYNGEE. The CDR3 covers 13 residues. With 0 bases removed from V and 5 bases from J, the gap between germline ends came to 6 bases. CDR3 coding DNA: TGTGCCAGCAGCGTAGCTGGGGAAAACATTCAGTACTTC. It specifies CASSVAGENIQYF.

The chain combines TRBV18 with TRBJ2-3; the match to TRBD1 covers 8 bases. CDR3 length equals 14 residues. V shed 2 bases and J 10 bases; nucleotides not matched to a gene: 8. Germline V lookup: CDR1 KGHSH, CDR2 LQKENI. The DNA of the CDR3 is TGTGCCAGCTCACCAGAGGGACAGGTGCTCGCGCAGTATTTT. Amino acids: CASSPEGQVLAQYF.

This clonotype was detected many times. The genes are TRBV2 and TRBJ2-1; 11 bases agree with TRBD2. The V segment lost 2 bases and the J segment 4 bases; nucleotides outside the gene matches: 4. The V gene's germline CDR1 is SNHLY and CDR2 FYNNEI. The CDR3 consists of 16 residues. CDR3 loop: CASSEWTSGLYNEQFF. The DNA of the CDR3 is TGTGCCAGCAGTGAATGGACTAGCGGGCTATACAATGAGCAGTTCTTC. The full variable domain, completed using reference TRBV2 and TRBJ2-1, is EPEVTQTPSHQVTQMGQEVILRCVPISNHLYFYWYRQILGQKVEFLVSFYNNEISEKSEIFDDQFSVERPDGSNFTLKIRSTKLEDSAMYFCASSEWTSGLYNEQFFGPGTRLTVL.

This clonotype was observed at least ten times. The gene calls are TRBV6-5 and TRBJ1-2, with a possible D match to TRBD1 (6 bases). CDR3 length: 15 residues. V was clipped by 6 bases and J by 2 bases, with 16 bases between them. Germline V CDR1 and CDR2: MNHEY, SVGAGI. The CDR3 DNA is TGTGCCAGCAGCCCCGGGGGGGGGCGCAACTATGGCTACACCTTC. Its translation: CASSPGGGRNYGYTF.

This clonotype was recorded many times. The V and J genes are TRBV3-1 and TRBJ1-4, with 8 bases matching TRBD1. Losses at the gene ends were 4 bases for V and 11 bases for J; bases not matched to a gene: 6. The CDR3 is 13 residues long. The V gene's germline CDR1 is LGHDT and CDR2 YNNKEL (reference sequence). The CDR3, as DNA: TGTGCCAGCAGCCCGGGACAGGACGTTAAACTGTTTTTT. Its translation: CASSPGQDVKLFF. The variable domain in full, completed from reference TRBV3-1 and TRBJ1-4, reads DTAVSQTPKYLVTQMGNDKSIKCEQNLGHDTMYWYKQDSKKFLKIMFSYNNKELIINETVPNRFSPKSPDKAHLNLHINSLELGDSAVYFCASSPGQDVKLFFGSGTQLSVL.

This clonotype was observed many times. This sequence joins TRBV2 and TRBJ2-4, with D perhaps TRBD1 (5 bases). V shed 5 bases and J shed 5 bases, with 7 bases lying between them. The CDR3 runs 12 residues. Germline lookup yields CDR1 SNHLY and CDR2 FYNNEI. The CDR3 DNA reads TGTGCCAGCAGTCAACAGGAAAACATTCAGTACTTC. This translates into CASSQQENIQYF.

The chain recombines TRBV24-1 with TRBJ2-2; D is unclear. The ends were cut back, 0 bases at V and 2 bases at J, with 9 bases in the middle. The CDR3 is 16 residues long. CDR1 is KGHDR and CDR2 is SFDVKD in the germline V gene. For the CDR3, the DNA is TGTGCCACCAGTGATTTGGGTTCCCTTAACACCGGGGAGCTGTTTTTT. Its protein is CATSDLGSLNTGELFF.

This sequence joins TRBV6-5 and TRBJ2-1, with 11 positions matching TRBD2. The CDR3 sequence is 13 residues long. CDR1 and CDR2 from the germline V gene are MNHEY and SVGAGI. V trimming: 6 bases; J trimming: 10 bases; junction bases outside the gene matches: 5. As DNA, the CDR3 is TGTGCCAGCAGGATAAGGACTAGCGGGGAGCAGTTCTTC. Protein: CASRIRTSGEQFF.

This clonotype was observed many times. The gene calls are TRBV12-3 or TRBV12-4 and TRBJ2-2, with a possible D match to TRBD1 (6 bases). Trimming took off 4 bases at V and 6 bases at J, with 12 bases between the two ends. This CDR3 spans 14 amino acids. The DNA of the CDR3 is TGTGCCAGCAGTTCAGGACAGTTTGCCGGGGAGCTGTTTTTT. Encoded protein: CASSSGQFAGELFF.

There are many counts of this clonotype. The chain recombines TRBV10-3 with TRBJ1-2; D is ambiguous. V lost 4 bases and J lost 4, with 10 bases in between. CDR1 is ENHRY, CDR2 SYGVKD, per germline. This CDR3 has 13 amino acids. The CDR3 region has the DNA TGTGCCATCAGTGGGGGAGCCGGCTATGGCTACACCTTC. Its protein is CAISGGAGYGYTF.

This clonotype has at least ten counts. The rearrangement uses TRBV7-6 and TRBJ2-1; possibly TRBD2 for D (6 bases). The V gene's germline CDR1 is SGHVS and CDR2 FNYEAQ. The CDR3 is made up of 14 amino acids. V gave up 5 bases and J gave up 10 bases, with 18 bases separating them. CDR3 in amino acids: CASSLFGGKDEQFF. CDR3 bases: TGTGCCAGCAGCCTTTTTGGAGGGAAGGACGAGCAGTTCTTC. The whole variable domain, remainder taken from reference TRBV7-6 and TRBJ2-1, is GAGVSQSPRYKVTKRGQDVALRCDPISGHVSLYWYRQALGQGPEFLTYFNYEAQQDKSGLPNDRFSAERPEGSISTLTIQRTEQRDSAMYRCASSLFGGKDEQFFGPGTRLTVL.

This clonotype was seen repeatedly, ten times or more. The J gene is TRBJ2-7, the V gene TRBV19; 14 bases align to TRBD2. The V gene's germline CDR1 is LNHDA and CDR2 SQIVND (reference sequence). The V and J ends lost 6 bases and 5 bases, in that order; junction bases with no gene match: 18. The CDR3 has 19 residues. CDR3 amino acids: CASRPTQMIGTSGSHEQYF. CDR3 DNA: TGTGCCAGTAGACCGACTCAAATGATCGGGACTAGCGGGAGCCACGAGCAGTACTTC.

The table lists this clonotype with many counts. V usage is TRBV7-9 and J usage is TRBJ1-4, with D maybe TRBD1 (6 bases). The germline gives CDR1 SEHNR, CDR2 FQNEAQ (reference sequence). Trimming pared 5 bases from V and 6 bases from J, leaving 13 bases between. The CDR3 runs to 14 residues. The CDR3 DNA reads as TGTGCCAGCAGCCTAGGGGGGACTCATGAAAAACTGTTTTTT. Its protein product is CASSLGGTHEKLFF.

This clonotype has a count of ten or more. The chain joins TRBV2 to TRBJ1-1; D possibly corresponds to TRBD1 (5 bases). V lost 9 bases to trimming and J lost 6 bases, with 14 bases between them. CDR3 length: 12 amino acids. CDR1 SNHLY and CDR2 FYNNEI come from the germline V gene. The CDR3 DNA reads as TGTGCCAGAGTGAGGGGACCGTCTGAAGCTTTCTTT. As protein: CARVRGPSEAFF.

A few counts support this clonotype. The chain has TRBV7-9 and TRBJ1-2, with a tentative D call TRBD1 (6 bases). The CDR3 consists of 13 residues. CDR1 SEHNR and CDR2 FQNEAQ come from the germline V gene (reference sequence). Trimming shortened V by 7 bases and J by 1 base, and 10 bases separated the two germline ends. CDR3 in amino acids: CASNPGDNYGYTF. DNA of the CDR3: TGTGCCAGCAATCCAGGGGATAACTATGGCTACACCTTC.

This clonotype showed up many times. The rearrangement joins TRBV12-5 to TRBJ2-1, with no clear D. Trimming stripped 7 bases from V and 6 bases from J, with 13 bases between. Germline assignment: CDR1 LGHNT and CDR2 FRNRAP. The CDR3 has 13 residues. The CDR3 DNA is TGTGCTAGTGAACGGCGTGCTGGCAATGAGCAGTTCTTC. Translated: CASERRAGNEQFF.

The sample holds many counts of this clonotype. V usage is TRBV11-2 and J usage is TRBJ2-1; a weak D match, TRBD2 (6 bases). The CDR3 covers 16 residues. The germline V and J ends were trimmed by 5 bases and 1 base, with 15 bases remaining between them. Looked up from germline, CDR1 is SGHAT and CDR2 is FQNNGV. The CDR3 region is CASSATGVGSYNEQFF. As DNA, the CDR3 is TGTGCCAGCAGCGCCACGGGAGTTGGATCCTACAATGAGCAGTTCTTC.

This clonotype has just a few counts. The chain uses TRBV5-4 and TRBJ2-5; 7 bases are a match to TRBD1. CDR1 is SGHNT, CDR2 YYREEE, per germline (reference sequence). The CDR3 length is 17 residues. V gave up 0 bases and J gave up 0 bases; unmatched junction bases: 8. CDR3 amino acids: CASSLGQGVQYQETQYF. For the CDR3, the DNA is TGTGCCAGCAGCTTGGGGCAGGGGGTCCAGTACCAAGAGACCCAGTACTTC.

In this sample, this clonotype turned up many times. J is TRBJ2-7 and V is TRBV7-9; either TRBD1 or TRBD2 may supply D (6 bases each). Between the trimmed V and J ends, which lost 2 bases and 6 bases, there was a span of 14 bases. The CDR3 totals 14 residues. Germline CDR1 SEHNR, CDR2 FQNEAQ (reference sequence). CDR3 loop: CASSLNIGGGEQYF. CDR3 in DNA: TGTGCCAGCAGCTTAAATATCGGAGGGGGCGAGCAGTACTTC. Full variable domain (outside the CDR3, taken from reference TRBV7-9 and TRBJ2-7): DTGVSQNPRHKITKRGQNVTFRCDPISEHNRLYWYRQTLGQGPEFLTYFQNEAQLEKSRLLSDRFSAERPKGSFSTLEIQRTEQGDSAMYLCASSLNIGGGEQYFGPGTRLTVT.

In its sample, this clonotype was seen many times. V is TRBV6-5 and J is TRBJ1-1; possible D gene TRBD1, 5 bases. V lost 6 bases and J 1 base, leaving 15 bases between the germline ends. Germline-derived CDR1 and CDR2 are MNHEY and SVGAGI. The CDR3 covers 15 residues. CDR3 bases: TGTGCCAGCAGGCCAGTGGGGGGAGCGAACACTGAAGCTTTCTTT. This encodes CASRPVGGANTEAFF.

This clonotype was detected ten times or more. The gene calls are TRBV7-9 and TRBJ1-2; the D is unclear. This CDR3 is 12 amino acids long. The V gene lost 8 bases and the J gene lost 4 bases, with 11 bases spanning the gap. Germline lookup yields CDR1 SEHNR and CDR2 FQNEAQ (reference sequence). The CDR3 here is CASGWETYGYTF. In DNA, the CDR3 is TGTGCCAGCGGTTGGGAGACCTATGGCTACACCTTC.

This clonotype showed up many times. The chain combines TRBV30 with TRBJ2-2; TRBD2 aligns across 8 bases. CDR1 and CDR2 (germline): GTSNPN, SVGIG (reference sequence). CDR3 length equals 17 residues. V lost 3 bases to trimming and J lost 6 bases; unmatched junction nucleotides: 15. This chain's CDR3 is CAWSGLSTSGGSGELFF. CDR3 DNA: TGTGCCTGGAGCGGCTTATCAACTAGCGGAGGCTCCGGGGAGCTGTTTTTT.

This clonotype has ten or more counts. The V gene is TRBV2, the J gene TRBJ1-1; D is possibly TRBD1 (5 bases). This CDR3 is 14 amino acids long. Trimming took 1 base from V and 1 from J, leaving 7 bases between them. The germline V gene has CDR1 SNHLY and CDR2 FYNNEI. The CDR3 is CASSEDRSNTEAFF. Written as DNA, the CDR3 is TGTGCCAGCAGTGAAGACAGGTCGAACACTGAAGCTTTCTTT.

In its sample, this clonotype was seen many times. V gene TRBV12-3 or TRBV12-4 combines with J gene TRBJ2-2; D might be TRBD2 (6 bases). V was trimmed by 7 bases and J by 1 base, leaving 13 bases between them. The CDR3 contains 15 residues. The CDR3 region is CASTLRGWNTGELFF. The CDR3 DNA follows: TGTGCCAGCACACTCCGGGGGTGGAACACCGGGGAGCTGTTTTTT.

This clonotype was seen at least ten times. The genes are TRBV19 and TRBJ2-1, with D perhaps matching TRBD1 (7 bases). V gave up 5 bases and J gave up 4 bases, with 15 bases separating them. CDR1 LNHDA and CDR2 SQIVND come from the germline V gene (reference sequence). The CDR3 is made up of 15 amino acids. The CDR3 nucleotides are TGTGCCAGTAGTCCCGCGGGACAGCTATACAATGAGCAGTTCTTC. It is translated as CASSPAGQLYNEQFF.